Presented here are 16 T cell receptor beta chains from one specimen sequenced in a study of shared T cell receptors in the human thymus. Sequencing was performed with immunoSEQ multiplex PCR; in TCRdb, only in-frame clones are kept and a portion is missing. Of hundreds of thousands of clones in the sample, approximately 80% were seen once. These data were also reused for a study on human thymus T cells.

Sequenced material: thymocytes. The receptor source for this set is a boy younger than two with a congenital heart defect.

The chain joins TRBV11-3 to TRBJ1-1; D gene ambiguous. Trimming removed 2 bases at V and 3 bases at J, with 7 bases between. The CDR3 totals 13 residues. Germline assignment: CDR1 SGHNT and CDR2 YENEEA. This chain's CDR3 is CASSLRRDTEAFF. The CDR3 DNA follows: TGTGCCAGCAGCTTAAGGAGGGACACTGAAGCTTTCTTT. The full variable domain, in which reference TRBV11-3 and TRBJ1-1 provide the parts outside the CDR3, is EAGVVQSPRYKIIEKKQPVAFWCNPISGHNTLYWYLQNLGQGPELLIRYENEEAVDDSQLPKDRFSAERLKGVDSTLKIQPAELGDSAVYLCASSLRRDTEAFFGQGTRLTVV.

The rearrangement links TRBV9 to TRBJ2-1; tentatively, D is TRBD1 (6 bases). Between the trimmed V and J ends, which lost 3 bases and 9 bases, there was a span of 16 bases. Germline CDR1 and CDR2: SGDLS and YYNGEE. The CDR3 is made up of 14 amino acids. This CDR3 reads CASSGQGSASEQFF. CDR3 nucleotide sequence: TGTGCCAGCAGCGGTCAGGGGTCCGCTAGTGAGCAGTTCTTC.

This clone was counted between two and nine times. This chain connects TRBV7-2 to TRBJ2-7, with 7 nucleotides matching TRBD2. V lost 1 base, J lost 1 base, and 7 bases stayed unmatched. Germline CDR1 reads SGHTA; CDR2 reads FQGNSA. This CDR3 spans 16 amino acids. DNA for the CDR3: TGTGCCAGCAGCTTAGGTGATAGCGGGCTTTCCTACGAGCAGTACTTC. It specifies CASSLGDSGLSYEQYF. The whole variable domain, remainder taken from reference TRBV7-2 and TRBJ2-7, is GAGVSQSPSNKVTEKGKDVELRCDPISGHTALYWYRQSLGQGLEFLIYFQGNSAPDKSGLPSDRFSAERTGGSVSTLTIQRTQQEDSAVYLCASSLGDSGLSYEQYFGPGTRLTVT.

V usage is TRBV14 and J usage is TRBJ2-1; 9 nucleotides line up with TRBD2. V lost 0 bases to trimming and J lost 8 bases; unmatched junction nucleotides: 11. The CDR3 has 17 residues. The germline CDR1 and CDR2 sequences are SGHDN and FVKESK. The DNA of the CDR3 is TGTGCCAGCAGCCAAGAACCGCTAGCGGGGTCTAGTGATGAGCAGTTCTTC. Translation gives CASSQEPLAGSSDEQFF. The variable domain in full, completed from reference TRBV14 and TRBJ2-1, reads EAGVTQFPSHSVIEKGQTVTLRCDPISGHDNLYWYRRVMGKEIKFLLHFVKESKQDESGMPNNRFLAERTGGTYSTLKVQPAELEDSGVYFCASSQEPLAGSSDEQFFGPGTRLTVL.

The V call is TRBV6-1, the J call TRBJ1-5, with 7 positions matching TRBD1. CDR1 is MNHNS and CDR2 is SASEGT in the germline V gene. This CDR3 contains 15 residues. Germline trimming cut 6 bases from V and 0 bases from J; bases unmatched to any gene: 5. The DNA for the CDR3 is TGTGCCAGCAGGACAGGGCACTATAGCAATCAGCCCCAGCATTTT. It specifies CASRTGHYSNQPQHF.

V gene TRBV7-2 combines with J gene TRBJ1-2, with TRBD1 matching over 9 bases. V shed 5 bases and J 8 bases; nucleotides not matched to a gene: 6. The CDR3 has 13 residues. The germline CDR1 and CDR2 sequences are SGHTA and FQGNSA. The CDR3 DNA reads as TGTGCCAGCAGCCTCGGGACAGGGTGGGGCTACACCTTC. Its protein is CASSLGTGWGYTF.

The genes are TRBV27 and TRBJ2-2; the D gene is possibly TRBD2 (6 bases). Trimming removed 5 bases at V and 4 bases at J, with 20 bases between. Germline V gives CDR1 MNHEY, CDR2 SMNVEV (reference sequence). The CDR3 has 17 amino acids. The CDR3 bases are TGTGCCAGCAGTCCATTTCCGGGACTGAAGGGCACCGGGGAGCTGTTTTTT. This codes for CASSPFPGLKGTGELFF.

The CDR3: CASTRRAPPRDTQYF. DNA for the CDR3: TGTGCCAGCACCCGGCGGGCGCCCCCGAGGGATACGCAGTATTTT. The chain couples TRBV6-5 to TRBJ2-3; D perhaps matches TRBD2 (5 bases). Deletions cut 7 bases from V and 6 bases from J, with 20 bases between. The CDR3 covers 15 residues. CDR1 is MNHEY and CDR2 is SVGAGI in the germline V gene.

J is TRBJ2-1 and V is TRBV2; 11 nucleotides align to TRBD2. CDR1 and CDR2 (germline): SNHLY, FYNNEI. V lost 6 bases to trimming and J lost 4 bases; unmatched junction nucleotides: 8. The CDR3 consists of 16 residues. CDR3 sequence: CASSSQTSGTYNEQFF. CDR3 coding DNA: TGTGCCAGCAGCTCACAGACTAGCGGGACTTACAATGAGCAGTTCTTC.

The V call is TRBV15, the J call TRBJ1-1, with D maybe TRBD1 (6 bases). The V gene's germline CDR1 is LNHNV and CDR2 YYDKDF (reference sequence). The V gene lost 3 bases and the J gene lost 8 bases, with 13 bases spanning the gap. CDR3 length equals 13 residues. CDR3 protein: CATSRSPTGEAFF. CDR3 DNA: TGTGCCACCAGCAGGTCGCCGACAGGAGAAGCTTTCTTT.

The rearrangement links TRBV19 to TRBJ2-7; 9 nucleotides match TRBD1. V lost 4 bases and J lost 2; bases outside the gene matches: 3. CDR3 length: 14 residues. In germline, CDR1 is LNHDA, CDR2 SQIVND (reference sequence). The CDR3 DNA is TGTGCCAGTAGTAGGGGACAGGGCCCCTACGAGCAGTACTTC. Protein product: CASSRGQGPYEQYF.

This clone was recorded a few times. V usage is TRBV10-3 and J usage is TRBJ2-5; TRBD2 agrees at 7 bases. Trimming cost V 8 bases and J 5 bases; bases outside gene matches: 23. The CDR3 length is 18 residues. Germline V lookup: CDR1 ENHRY, CDR2 SYGVKD. DNA of the CDR3: TGTGCCATCGGGCTTTTGGGTCCTAGCGGTAAATTGATGGAGACCCAGTACTTC. It codes for CAIGLLGPSGKLMETQYF.

The chain is built from TRBV4-3 and TRBJ2-7, with 10 nucleotides matching TRBD2. The V and J ends lost 0 bases and 2 bases, in that order; junction bases with no gene match: 13. From germline, CDR1 is LGHNA and CDR2 YSLEER. There are 19 residues in the CDR3. CDR3 DNA: TGCGCCAGCAGCCAAGATCCCCGATCCCCAGCGGGAGGGACCTACGAGCAGTACTTC. Translated: CASSQDPRSPAGGTYEQYF.

This clone was detected a few times. This rearrangement joins TRBV4-3 to TRBJ2-3; 12 bases fit TRBD2. After removal of 8 bases from V and 5 bases from J, the junction contained 17 bases not matched to a gene. Per germline, CDR1 LGHNA and CDR2 YSLEER. The length of the CDR3 is 18 residues. The CDR3 here is CASARLASGRADEDTQYF. CDR3 in DNA: TGCGCCAGCGCCCGGCTGGCTAGCGGGAGGGCCGATGAAGATACGCAGTATTTT.

The V call is TRBV15, the J call TRBJ2-7; possible D gene TRBD2, 6 bases. V was cut by 0 bases and J by 12 bases, with 18 bases left in between. CDR3 length: 14 amino acids. Germline loops: CDR1 LNHNV, CDR2 YYDKDF (reference sequence). The DNA for the CDR3 is TGTGCCACCAGCAGAGACCGGGAGTATAGGGGAGGGTACTTC. This gives the protein CATSRDREYRGGYF.

V and J are TRBV28 and TRBJ2-7, with 7 bases aligning to TRBD2. This CDR3 spans 15 amino acids. In germline, CDR1 is MDHEN, CDR2 SYDVKM. V lost 3 bases, J lost 0 bases, and 5 bases stayed unmatched. For the CDR3, the DNA is TGTGCCAGCAGTTTGACTAGCATTGACTCCTACGAGCAGTACTTC. It translates to CASSLTSIDSYEQYF.